This TCR beta chain was profiled in a study of PD-1 blockade in classical Hodgkin lymphoma. About the research overall: Nivolumab was given intravenously to patients at 3 mg/kg every 2 weeks.

With regard to this clone: Its antigen is undetermined.

General study points: Compared with healthy donors, newly diagnosed patients reportedly showed lower baseline TCR diversity. When nivolumab was started under 1 year after ASCT, patients were excluded.

Data came from immunoSEQ multiplex PCR; TCRdb stores just in-frame clones and leaves some out. The repertoire holds roughly 90,000 clones, with roughly four fifths as singletons. Following autologous stem cell transplantation, relapse occurred in every patient, and exposure to brentuximab vedotin varied. The CDR3 is made up of 18 amino acids. The ends were cut back, 5 bases at V and 0 bases at J, with 22 bases in the middle. Germline CDR1 reads SGHTA; CDR2 reads FQGTGA. The rearrangement uses TRBV7-3 and TRBJ1-1, with D possibly TRBD1 on 5 matching bases. The origin of this receptor is a human donor with classical Hodgkin lymphoma. Sequenced here: peripheral blood mononuclear cells (PBMCs), sampled before the second cycle of nivolumab. The CDR3 region is CASSPGPIDATLNTEAFF. The DNA of the CDR3 is TGTGCCAGCAGCCCGGGACCGATAGACGCAACTTTGAACACTGAAGCTTTCTTT.